These 26 T cell receptor beta chains originate from one sample sequenced in a study of blood T cell repertoires in COVID-19. Here immunoSEQ multiplex PCR was the method, and the copy in TCRdb shows in-frame clones only, minus some. The table lists about 220,000 clones, more than 75% of them singletons. The sequenced sample was peripheral blood. Every receptor here comes from a man between 50 and 59 years old who had recovered from COVID-19.

This clone was detected a few times. The V call is TRBV10-1, the J call TRBJ2-7, with TRBD1 matching 10 bases. Germline lookup yields CDR1 WNHNN and CDR2 SYGVQD (reference sequence). The V and J ends lost 4 bases and 4 bases, in that order; junction bases with no gene match: 7. The CDR3 totals 15 residues. CDR3 sequence (DNA): TGCGCCAGCAGTGCGGAGGGACAGGGGAAGTACGAGCAGTACTTC. It yields the protein CASSAEGQGKYEQYF.

This chain joins TRBV27 and TRBJ2-1, with 9 bases fitting TRBD2. CDR1 and CDR2 from the germline V gene are MNHEY and SMNVEV (reference sequence). Trimming removed 3 bases from V and 7 bases from J; junction bases left unmatched: 10. The CDR3 totals 16 residues. The DNA of the CDR3 is TGTGCCAGCAGTTTCCCACCGGGACTAGCTTGGAATGAGCAGTTCTTC. Translating it yields CASSFPPGLAWNEQFF.

V and J are TRBV7-2 and TRBJ2-3; a possible D gene is TRBD1 (5 bases). The V end lost 3 bases, the J end lost 2 bases, and 9 bases lay between the germline ends. Germline loops: CDR1 SGHTA, CDR2 FQGNSA. The CDR3 runs 14 residues. The CDR3 sequence: CASSFGHHTDTQYF. CDR3 in DNA: TGTGCCAGCAGCTTTGGACACCACACAGATACGCAGTATTTT.

The chain couples TRBV6-1 to TRBJ1-2; perhaps TRBD1 as D (6 bases). V dropped 3 bases and J dropped 3 bases, with 17 bases sitting between them. CDR1 MNHNS and CDR2 SASEGT come from the germline V gene. CDR3 size: 16 residues. The CDR3 region has the DNA TGTGCCAGCAGTGATCGGGGACAAAGGGGCGACTATGGCTACACCTTC. Its protein product is CASSDRGQRGDYGYTF.

This sequence joins TRBV7-2 and TRBJ2-3, with 10 bases that match TRBD2. Trimming at V came to 4 bases and at J to 0 bases, leaving 1 base not matched to a gene. This CDR3 contains 15 residues. Germline lookup yields CDR1 SGHTA and CDR2 FQGNSA. In DNA, the CDR3 is TGTGCCAGCAGCTCTAGCGGGGGAAGCACAGATACGCAGTATTTT. Protein: CASSSSGGSTDTQYF. The entire variable domain, with the rest obtained from reference TRBV7-2 and TRBJ2-3, is as follows: GAGVSQSPSNKVTEKGKDVELRCDPISGHTALYWYRQSLGQGLEFLIYFQGNSAPDKSGLPSDRFSAERTGGSVSTLTIQRTQQEDSAVYLCASSSSGGSTDTQYFGPGTRLTVL.

This chain uses TRBV4-1 with TRBJ2-2, with 11 nucleotides matching TRBD2. This CDR3 comprises 17 residues. The V segment lost 2 bases and the J segment 8 bases; nucleotides outside the gene matches: 10. The germline V gene encodes CDR1 MGHRA and CDR2 YSYEKL. The CDR3 DNA reads as TGCGCCAGCAGCCAATCCTCCCGTAGCGGGAGGGGAGGGGAGCTGTTTTTT. It specifies CASSQSSRSGRGGELFF.

J is TRBJ2-5 and V is TRBV28; D perhaps matches TRBD2 (5 bases). The V end was cut by 3 bases, the J end by 4 bases, with 9 bases between. The CDR3 consists of 13 residues. In germline, CDR1 is MDHEN, CDR2 SYDVKM. Here the CDR3 reads CASSFGGLETQYF. The CDR3 bases are TGTGCCAGCAGTTTTGGAGGTTTAGAGACCCAGTACTTC. Full variable domain (rest looked up from reference TRBV28 and TRBJ2-5): DVKVTQSSRYLVKRTGEKVFLECVQDMDHENMFWYRQDPGLGLRLIYFSYDVKMKEKGDIPEGYSVSREKKERFSLILESASTNQTSMYLCASSFGGLETQYFGPGTRLLVL.

J is TRBJ1-1 and V is TRBV5-1, with 7 bases matching TRBD1. Germline V CDR1 and CDR2: SGHRS, YFSETQ. The CDR3 has 16 amino acids. The V and J ends lost 4 bases and 2 bases, in that order; junction bases with no gene match: 11. The CDR3 sequence is CASSASVGTANTEAFF. The CDR3 bases are TGCGCCAGCAGCGCCTCCGTCGGGACAGCTAACACTGAAGCTTTCTTT.

J is TRBJ2-1 and V is TRBV18; TRBD2 agrees at 9 bases. The CDR3 has 12 residues. With 6 bases clipped from V and 10 bases from J, the junction kept 4 bases outside the gene matches. Germline V CDR1 and CDR2: KGHSH, LQKENI. The CDR3 DNA reads as TGTGCCAGCTCGCTTCTAGCGGGGGAGCAGTTCTTC. Translation gives CASSLLAGEQFF.

This clone was recorded once. This chain links TRBV6-5 with TRBJ2-2; D call uncertain. Germline CDR1 reads MNHEY; CDR2 reads SVGAGI. The V end was cut by 3 bases, the J end by 6 bases, with 5 bases between. CDR3 length: 12 residues. Here the CDR3 reads CASSYGPGELFF. The CDR3 region has the DNA TGTGCCAGCAGTTATGGGCCCGGGGAGCTGTTTTTT.

This chain uses TRBV3-1 (or the pseudogene TRBV3-2) with TRBJ2-1, with D tentatively TRBD2 (5 bases). Trimming removed 4 bases from V and 2 bases from J, with 12 bases in between. Germline V gene data show CDR1 as LGHDT and CDR2 as YNNKEL (reference sequence). This CDR3 has 15 amino acids. This CDR3 reads CASSPLSVPYNEQFF. The CDR3, as DNA: TGTGCCAGCAGCCCCCTTAGCGTCCCCTACAATGAGCAGTTCTTC.

The V gene is TRBV7-2, the J gene TRBJ2-7; D gene ambiguous. Deletions cut 5 bases from V and 3 bases from J, with 5 bases between. The CDR3 length is 11 residues. The germline CDR1 and CDR2 sequences are SGHTA and FQGNSA. The CDR3 protein is CASSTSYEQYF. The CDR3 nucleotides read TGTGCCAGCAGCACCAGCTACGAGCAGTACTTC.

CDR3 residues: CASSPRQGAGNTIYF. CDR3 bases: TGTGCCAGCTCACCACGACAGGGTGCGGGAAACACCATATATTTT. V is TRBV18 and J is TRBJ1-3; the match to TRBD1 covers 7 bases. Trimming at V came to 1 base and at J to 4 bases, leaving 4 bases not matched to a gene. The CDR3 is made up of 15 amino acids. CDR1 is KGHSH, CDR2 LQKENI, per germline.

The chain couples TRBV6-5 to TRBJ2-7; TRBD1 matches at 8 bases. The trim removed 5 bases at V and 3 bases at J, leaving 9 bases unmatched. The CDR3 extends over 15 amino acids. The germline V gene encodes CDR1 MNHEY and CDR2 SVGAGI. The chain's CDR3 is CASSRSGTGLYEQYF. CDR3 in DNA: TGTGCCAGCAGTAGGTCCGGGACAGGCCTCTACGAGCAGTACTTC.

The V gene is TRBV3-1 (or the pseudogene TRBV3-2), the J gene TRBJ2-7, with 11 bases identical to TRBD2. Losses at the gene ends were 3 bases for V and 5 bases for J; bases not matched to a gene: 6. The CDR3 length is 15 residues. Germline-derived CDR1 and CDR2 are LGHDT and YNNKEL (reference sequence). The CDR3 reads CASSHTSGSRHEQYF. For the CDR3, the DNA is TGTGCCAGCAGCCATACTAGCGGGAGCCGCCACGAGCAGTACTTC.

The rearrangement uses TRBV7-9 and TRBJ2-2; 8 positions agree with TRBD2. Germline CDR1 and CDR2: SEHNR and FQNEAQ (reference sequence). The CDR3 is 15 amino acids. J was trimmed by 6 bases and V by 2 bases; bases with no gene match: 5. The CDR3 nucleotides read TGTGCCAGCAGCTTAAGCCTAGCGGGCGCCGGGGAGCTGTTTTTT. It codes for CASSLSLAGAGELFF.

The chain combines TRBV28 with TRBJ2-7; 8 bases line up with TRBD1. The J segment lost 12 bases and the V segment lost 7 bases, leaving 14 bases of the junction unmatched. Germline CDR1 reads MDHEN; CDR2 reads SYDVKM. CDR3 length: 13 amino acids. The CDR3 DNA is TGTGCCAGCACTTCAAACTCAGGGGGCAGGCGGTACTTC. Encoded protein: CASTSNSGGRRYF.

The V and J genes are TRBV7-2 and TRBJ2-1; D not certain. The ends were cut back, 4 bases at V and 12 bases at J, with 13 bases in the middle. The length of the CDR3 is 12 residues. The germline V gene encodes CDR1 SGHTA and CDR2 FQGNSA. CDR3 coding DNA: TGTGCCAGCAGCTCAGCATTCGGGTGGCAGTTCTTC. This sequence encodes CASSSAFGWQFF.

The chain employs TRBV3-1 (or the pseudogene TRBV3-2) and TRBJ2-1; TRBD2 matches at 7 bases. Looked up from germline, CDR1 is LGHDT and CDR2 is YNNKEL (reference sequence). The CDR3 length is 13 residues. V shed 10 bases, J shed 4 bases, and the junction held 7 bases outside the gene matches. The CDR3 reads CATAGLSYNEQFF. CDR3 in DNA: TGTGCCACAGCGGGACTCTCTTACAATGAGCAGTTCTTC.

A remark on this clone: Other DNA sequences in the same sample also yield this CDR3. The genes are TRBV6-5 and TRBJ2-7, with TRBD1 matching over 7 bases. Germline trimming cut 0 bases from V and 2 bases from J; bases unmatched to any gene: 1. The CDR3 has 14 residues. CDR1 and CDR2 (germline): MNHEY, SVGAGI. CDR3 protein: CASSYSTGTYEQYF. The CDR3 region has the DNA TGTGCCAGCAGTTACTCGACAGGGACCTACGAGCAGTACTTC.

The V call is TRBV5-5, the J call TRBJ2-1; 9 bases line up with TRBD1. The CDR3 runs to 16 residues. CDR1 and CDR2 from the germline V gene are SGHKS and YYEKEE (reference sequence). Trimming took 0 bases from V and 10 from J; bases not matched to a gene: 11. The CDR3 region has the DNA TGTGCCAGCAGCTTGGGGGCGGGACAGGGTGGTAAGGAGCAGTTCTTC. Protein: CASSLGAGQGGKEQFF.

The chain couples TRBV18 to TRBJ2-7; D remains unclear. The CDR3 is 13 residues long. Germline V gene lookup returns CDR1 KGHSH and CDR2 LQKENI. Trimming left V 8 bases short and J 3 bases short, with 14 bases between. This CDR3 is CASQIGQNYEQYF. CDR3 sequence (DNA): TGTGCCAGCCAGATTGGGCAGAACTACGAGCAGTACTTC.

The chain employs TRBV2 and TRBJ2-6, with 8 bases aligning to TRBD2. The V gene's germline CDR1 is SNHLY and CDR2 FYNNEI. CDR3 size: 20 residues. After removal of 4 bases from V and 0 bases from J, the junction contained 14 bases not matched to a gene. In DNA form, the CDR3 reads TGTGCCAGCAGTGTTATAGCGGGAATGCAGAGGGTCTCTGGGGCCAACGTCCTGACTTTC. The encoded protein is CASSVIAGMQRVSGANVLTF.

This sequence joins TRBV6-6 and TRBJ1-5; no clear D. The germline V and J ends were trimmed by 4 bases and 1 base, with 14 bases remaining between them. The CDR3 runs 16 residues. Germline lookup yields CDR1 MNHNY and CDR2 SVGAGI (reference sequence). The CDR3 here is CASSSRGTGSNQPQHF. The DNA of the CDR3 is TGTGCCAGCAGTTCCCGCGGTACCGGAAGCAATCAGCCCCAGCATTTT.

The rearrangement joins TRBV15 to TRBJ1-4; a possible D gene is TRBD1 (5 bases). The CDR3 loop spans 16 amino acids. The germline V and J ends were trimmed by 3 bases and 0 bases, with 11 bases remaining between them. Germline values: CDR1 LNHNV, CDR2 YYDKDF (reference sequence). In DNA, the CDR3 is TGTGCCACCAGCAGCCGACAGATCTCAACTAATGAAAAACTGTTTTTT. Translating gives CATSSRQISTNEKLFF.

The chain recombines TRBV19 with TRBJ1-4, with 9 bases matching TRBD1. There are 15 residues in the CDR3. Germline CDR1 is LNHDA and CDR2 is SQIVND (reference sequence). V lost 4 bases and J lost 8; bases outside the gene matches: 8. The CDR3 DNA follows: TGTGCCAGTAGTAACCGGGACAGGGCTCGGGAAAAACTGTTTTTT. Its translation is CASSNRDRAREKLFF.